One sample yielded the 12 T cell receptor beta chains listed below, sequenced in a study of T cells in Graves' hyperthyroidism and ophthalmopathy. RNA transcripts gave rise to amplified TCR beta CDR3 regions. The HTBI primer set was used in a first-round RT-PCR of the TCR CDR3. TCRdb re-analysed the multiplex PCR reads in MiXCR, keeping a single row per CDR3 protein. Among about 560,000 distinct CDR3 sequences listed, around 15% were seen once. Sequencing used blood. The receptors originated from a young woman with Graves' hyperthyroidism.

This clonotype came up a few times. V gene TRBV27 combines with J gene TRBJ1-2; no definite D call. Trimming took off 1 base at V and 6 bases at J, with 9 bases between the two ends. The CDR3 loop spans 13 amino acids. The V gene's germline CDR1 is MNHEY and CDR2 SMNVEV (reference sequence). The CDR3 region has the DNA TGTGCCAGCAGTTTATTTACGGGGAATGGCTACACCTTC. Residues: CASSLFTGNGYTF.

There are many counts of this clonotype. The chain joins TRBV2 to TRBJ2-1; D is possibly TRBD2 (5 bases). The CDR3 runs to 14 residues. Germline V gene lookup returns CDR1 SNHLY and CDR2 FYNNEI. The V end lost 5 bases, the J end lost 5 bases, and 13 bases lay between the germline ends. The CDR3 DNA reads TGTGCCAGCAGTCCTCCAACTAGACACAATGAGCAGTTCTTC. As protein: CASSPPTRHNEQFF.

This clonotype was detected ten times or more. The rearrangement joins TRBV28 to TRBJ1-5; tentative D call: TRBD1 (6 bases). This CDR3 has 14 amino acids. The ends were cut back, 6 bases at V and 2 bases at J, with 11 bases in the middle. The germline gives CDR1 MDHEN, CDR2 SYDVKM. CDR3 DNA: TGTGCCAGCAGCCCGGGACAACGCAATCAGCCCCAGCATTTT. The encoded protein is CASSPGQRNQPQHF.

This clonotype showed up many times. The chain joins TRBV12-3 or TRBV12-4 to TRBJ2-3; D call uncertain. This CDR3 is built from 14 residues. V lost 0 bases and J lost 2, with 6 bases in between. The CDR3 nucleotides read TGTGCCAGCAGTTTAGCGGGCGACACAGATACGCAGTATTTT. It translates to CASSLAGDTDTQYF.

This clonotype was counted a few times. The chain has TRBV20-1 and TRBJ2-1; D could derive from TRBD1 or TRBD2 (5 bases each). The CDR3 covers 11 residues. Per the germline V gene, CDR1 is DFQATT and CDR2 is SNEGSKA (reference sequence). V lost 2 bases and J 11 bases, leaving 10 bases between the germline ends. CDR3 sequence: CSARPPGQQFF. CDR3 coding DNA: TGCAGTGCTAGACCCCCGGGACAGCAGTTCTTC.

This clonotype was picked up many times. V is TRBV28 and J is TRBJ2-5, with a possible D match to TRBD1 (5 bases). Germline loops: CDR1 MDHEN, CDR2 SYDVKM. The ends were cut back, 6 bases at V and 0 bases at J, with 17 bases in the middle. The CDR3 is made up of 16 amino acids. Written as DNA, the CDR3 is TGTGCCAGCAGCCGAGCCAATGACAGATACCAAGAGACCCAGTACTTC. Its translation: CASSRANDRYQETQYF.

This clonotype occurred many times. The J gene is TRBJ1-2, the V gene TRBV18, with 10 bases aligning to TRBD1. This CDR3 comprises 14 residues. V gave up 1 base and J gave up 6 bases; unmatched junction bases: 2. The germline CDR1 and CDR2 sequences are KGHSH and LQKENI. The CDR3 loop is CASSPQGTGDGYTF. CDR3 DNA sequence: TGTGCCAGCTCACCACAGGGGACAGGGGATGGCTACACCTTC. The full variable domain, completed using reference TRBV18 and TRBJ1-2, is NAGVMQNPRHLVRRRGQEARLRCSPMKGHSHVYWYRQLPEEGLKFMVYLQKENIIDESGMPKERFSAEFPKEGPSILRIQQVVRGDSAAYFCASSPQGTGDGYTFGSGTRLTVV.

This clonotype was counted ten times or more. The chain has TRBV2 and TRBJ2-7; TRBD1 aligns across 7 bases. Looked up from germline, CDR1 is SNHLY and CDR2 is FYNNEI. CDR3 length: 13 amino acids. The trim removed 7 bases at V and 1 base at J, leaving 4 bases unmatched. DNA for the CDR3: TGTGCCAGCACCGGACAGGCTTCCTACGAGCAGTACTTC. Protein product: CASTGQASYEQYF.

This clonotype appeared many times. This sequence joins TRBV13 and TRBJ2-4; 14 nucleotides agree with TRBD2. V dropped 2 bases and J dropped 0; count of bases not matched to a gene: 3. CDR3 length: 18 residues. Germline V CDR1 and CDR2: PRHDT, FYEKMQ (reference sequence). In nucleotides, the CDR3 is TGTGCCAGCAGCTTACGACTAGCGGGAGGGCTAGCCAAAAACATTCAGTACTTC. Protein sequence: CASSLRLAGGLAKNIQYF.

This clonotype was found a few times. The rearrangement joins TRBV5-4 to TRBJ2-5; 10 bases match TRBD2. The germline gives CDR1 SGHNT, CDR2 YYREEE (reference sequence). The CDR3 has 15 residues. The V and J ends lost 4 bases and 7 bases, in that order; junction bases with no gene match: 10. CDR3 amino acids: CASSTGTSDRGTQYF. In DNA form, the CDR3 reads TGTGCCAGCAGCACAGGGACTAGCGATCGTGGGACCCAGTACTTC.

Only a few counts were recorded for this clonotype. The CDR3 DNA follows: TGTGCCAGCAGCGACCGGACAGATTTAATCTCCTACAATGAGCAGTTCTTC. Its translation: CASSDRTDLISYNEQFF. The rearrangement joins TRBV7-9 to TRBJ2-1, with a tentative D call TRBD1 (6 bases). CDR1 SEHNR and CDR2 FQNEAQ come from the germline V gene (reference sequence). V lost 5 bases and J 0 bases, leaving 17 bases between the germline ends. CDR3 size: 17 residues.

The chain joins TRBV10-2 to TRBJ2-7; D could derive from TRBD1 or TRBD2 (5 bases each). CDR1 and CDR2 (germline): WSHSY, SAAADI. CDR3 size: 13 residues. V lost 6 bases to trimming and J lost 6 bases, with 15 bases between them. In DNA, the CDR3 is TGCGCCAGCAGCCCGCAGGGAGAAAGCGAGCAGTACTTC. It yields the protein CASSPQGESEQYF.